This T cell receptor (beta chain) was sequenced during a study of blood T cell repertoires in COVID-19. Overall study context: The samples span acute and convalescent COVID-19 from the United States, Italy and Spain.

The method was immunoSEQ multiplex PCR; TCRdb's version includes in-frame clones alone and lacks a portion of them. This table has about 140,000 clones, roughly 88% appearing once. Per the germline V gene, CDR1 is SGHRS and CDR2 is YFSETQ. V gave up 4 bases and J gave up 4 bases, with 8 bases separating them. The CDR3 extends over 13 amino acids. The chain joins TRBV5-1 to TRBJ2-2; D remains unclear. Sequenced input: peripheral blood. The TCR originated in an older woman with acute or convalescent COVID-19. In DNA, the CDR3 is TGCGCCAGCAGCGCCGACTTCACCGGGGAGCTGTTTTTT. It specifies CASSADFTGELFF.